Presented here are 13 T cell receptor beta chains from one specimen sequenced in a study of shared clonotypes between healthy human individuals (dated by TCRdb to 2020 to 2022). The library relied on the immunoSEQ multiplex PCR assay. Here the immuneACCESS table is served through TCRdb, limited to in-frame sequences with V and J called. Missing clones are a known gap in these copies; in checked studies unresolved V genes cover under half, and the rest lacks a known reason. The sample contains about 2.4 million clones, approximately 90% of them found a single time. The ten largest clones take up 0.13% to 0.15% of the sample. The specimen was naive CD4+ T cells sorted from blood. The intended sense of this specimen's cell subset or site label: CD45RA+ positively selected. All receptors come from a man aged 18 to 35 in good health.

V and J are TRBV7-6 and TRBJ2-7, with D possibly matching TRBD2 (6 bases). V lost 1 base and J lost 3, with 10 bases in between. This CDR3 comprises 14 residues. From germline, CDR1 is SGHVS and CDR2 FNYEAQ. CDR3 sequence: CASSLVRDGYEQYF. The CDR3 nucleotides are TGTGCCAGCAGCTTAGTGCGGGACGGCTACGAGCAGTACTTC.

The rearrangement links TRBV29-1 to TRBJ2-5; 8 bases are shared with TRBD1. The junction had 9 bases not matched to a gene; V was cut back by 8 bases and J by 4 bases. The CDR3 is 13 residues long. The germline CDR1 and CDR2 sequences are SQVTM and ANQGSEA. The CDR3 coding sequence is TGCAGCCTACGGACAGGGTCAGCAGAGACCCAGTACTTC. Residues: CSLRTGSAETQYF.

The rearrangement uses TRBV12-5 and TRBJ2-2; the D is unclear. This CDR3 is built from 14 residues. Trimming shortened V by 0 bases and J by 4 bases, and 6 bases separated the two germline ends. Germline CDR1 reads LGHNT; CDR2 reads FRNRAP. This CDR3 reads CASGLVAPTGELFF. The DNA of the CDR3 is TGTGCTAGTGGTTTGGTAGCCCCCACCGGGGAGCTGTTTTTT.

The rearrangement joins TRBV18 to TRBJ2-5, with D possibly matching TRBD1 (6 bases). Trimming pared 5 bases from V and 5 bases from J, leaving 15 bases between. The CDR3 sequence is 14 residues long. Germline CDR1 and CDR2: KGHSH and LQKENI. The CDR3 sequence: CASSSNRVLETQYF. Here the CDR3 DNA reads TGTGCCAGCTCATCGAACAGGGTTCTGGAGACCCAGTACTTC.

The chain couples TRBV5-1 to TRBJ2-7, with D uncertain. The CDR3 totals 15 residues. The germline V and J ends were trimmed by 2 bases and 2 bases, with 14 bases remaining between them. Germline V gene sequence: CDR1 SGHRS, CDR2 YFSETQ. The CDR3 bases are TGCGCCAGCAGCTTCGGTGACCCGGGCACCTACGAGCAGTACTTC. Translated, it gives CASSFGDPGTYEQYF.

To note about this clone: The same CDR3 is also encoded by other DNA sequences in this sample. This chain links TRBV6-5 with TRBJ2-7; perhaps TRBD1 as D (6 bases). The germline CDR1 and CDR2 sequences are MNHEY and SVGAGI. The V end was cut by 2 bases, the J end by 1 base, with 9 bases between. The CDR3 length is 14 residues. CDR3 loop: CASSYQQGSYEQYF. The CDR3 DNA follows: TGTGCCAGCAGTTACCAACAGGGATCCTACGAGCAGTACTTC.

Note on this clone: Other nucleotide sequences from this sample produce the same CDR3. J is TRBJ2-3 and V is TRBV5-1; 8 nucleotides match TRBD1. V lost 1 base to trimming and J lost 2 bases; unmatched junction nucleotides: 0. CDR3 length: 14 amino acids. In germline, CDR1 is SGHRS, CDR2 YFSETQ. CDR3 amino acids: CASSLQGATDTQYF. CDR3 nucleotide sequence: TGCGCCAGCAGCTTGCAGGGGGCCACAGATACGCAGTATTTT.

V is TRBV11-2 and J is TRBJ2-5; 12 bases align to TRBD2. Germline lookup yields CDR1 SGHAT and CDR2 FQNNGV. There are 17 residues in the CDR3. Trimming cost V 5 bases and J 5 bases; bases outside gene matches: 12. CDR3 loop: CASSPGGLAGGPETQYF. For the CDR3, the DNA is TGTGCCAGCAGCCCAGGGGGGCTAGCGGGGGGGCCGGAGACCCAGTACTTC.

Regarding this clone: This sample includes further DNA sequences coding for the same CDR3. The V call is TRBV7-2, the J call TRBJ2-2; 7 positions agree with TRBD2. This CDR3 has 15 residues. The V gene end was trimmed by 4 bases and the J gene end by 1 base; junction bases not matched to a gene: 3. Germline lookup yields CDR1 SGHTA and CDR2 FQGNSA. The DNA of the CDR3 is TGTGCCAGCAGCTCAAGCGGGGTGAACACCGGGGAGCTGTTTTTT. It encodes CASSSSGVNTGELFF.

This clone came up once. The chain combines TRBV12-5 with TRBJ1-2; D remains unclear. The CDR3 contains 14 residues. Trimming took off 5 bases at V and 8 bases at J, with 18 bases between the two ends. Germline CDR1 is LGHNT and CDR2 is FRNRAP. In DNA, the CDR3 is TGTGCTAGTGGTCCGGAACCTCCGGCCCGGGGCTACACCTTC. Translation: CASGPEPPARGYTF.

This rearrangement joins TRBV19 to TRBJ2-3; D remains unclear. The CDR3 length is 12 residues. V was cut by 11 bases and J by 0 bases, with 9 bases left in between. CDR1 and CDR2 (germline): LNHDA, SQIVND (reference sequence). CDR3 bases: TGTGCCGTCTCCTCTAGCACAGATACGCAGTATTTT. Protein: CAVSSSTDTQYF.

Worth noting for this clone: Different DNA sequences within this sample yield the same CDR3. The J gene is TRBJ1-1, the V gene TRBV7-2; D is undetermined. V lost 3 bases, J lost 2 bases, and 7 bases lay in between. This CDR3 has 13 amino acids. Germline V gene sequence: CDR1 SGHTA, CDR2 FQGNSA. This chain's CDR3 is CASSLEYNTEAFF. CDR3 in DNA: TGTGCCAGCAGCTTGGAATACAACACTGAAGCTTTCTTT.

Comments on this clone: The identical CDR3 is also encoded by other nucleotide sequences in the sample. V is TRBV7-3 and J is TRBJ2-3; D is unresolved. The germline V gene has CDR1 SGHTA and CDR2 FQGTGA. CDR3 size: 14 residues. V lost 0 bases, J lost 0 bases, and 4 bases lay in between. The CDR3 nucleotides read TGTGCCAGCAGCTTAACCGGGAGCACAGATACGCAGTATTTT. It yields the protein CASSLTGSTDTQYF.